A single sample is the source of the 20 T cell receptor beta chains below, sequenced in a study of T-cell reconstitution after alpha-beta-depleted transplantation in children. Preparation of the TCRbeta library was carried out with unique molecular identifiers. MiXCR was run by TCRdb on the PCR reads, yielding one entry per CDR3 protein. The table includes approximately 82,000 distinct CDR3 sequences, less than 20% detected once. The input for sequencing was PBMCs, mostly from graft donor cells, taken 180 days after TCRalphabeta/CD19-depleted stem cell transplant. These receptors were obtained from a male patient under 10 years old who had a stem cell transplant for acute lymphoblastic leukemia, so the T cells may come from the graft donor.

This clonotype was seen only a few times. This chain uses TRBV4-3 with TRBJ2-2; D is unclear. The germline CDR1 and CDR2 sequences are LGHNA and YSLEER. This CDR3 is 14 amino acids long. Trimming pared 0 bases from V and 7 bases from J, leaving 9 bases between. The CDR3 is CASSQDGIGGELFF. The CDR3 bases are TGCGCCAGCAGCCAAGATGGGATAGGCGGGGAGCTGTTTTTT.

The V call is TRBV7-2, the J call TRBJ2-7; 7 bases are shared with TRBD2. In germline, CDR1 is SGHTA, CDR2 FQGNSA. The J segment lost 3 bases and the V segment lost 1 base, leaving 6 bases of the junction unmatched. The CDR3 consists of 15 residues. CDR3 amino acids: CASSLEWGGFYEQYF. DNA of the CDR3: TGTGCCAGCAGCTTAGAGTGGGGGGGATTCTACGAGCAGTACTTC. The full variable domain, in which reference TRBV7-2 and TRBJ2-7 provide the parts outside the CDR3, is GAGVSQSPSNKVTEKGKDVELRCDPISGHTALYWYRQSLGQGLEFLIYFQGNSAPDKSGLPSDRFSAERTGGSVSTLTIQRTQQEDSAVYLCASSLEWGGFYEQYFGPGTRLTVT.

A few counts support this clonotype. This chain uses TRBV7-9 with TRBJ2-2; D not certain. Germline V gene sequence: CDR1 SEHNR, CDR2 FQNEAQ (reference sequence). The CDR3 spans 12 residues. Trimming left V 1 base short and J 7 bases short, with 4 bases between. In nucleotides, the CDR3 is TGTGCCAGCAGCTTAGGTGACGGGGAGCTGTTTTTT. The encoded protein is CASSLGDGELFF. Variable domain in full (rest from reference TRBV7-9 and TRBJ2-2): DTGVSQNPRHKITKRGQNVTFRCDPISEHNRLYWYRQTLGQGPEFLTYFQNEAQLEKSRLLSDRFSAERPKGSFSTLEIQRTEQGDSAMYLCASSLGDGELFFGEGSRLTVL.

This clonotype was recorded many times. The V and J genes are TRBV7-2 and TRBJ2-1, with D possibly being TRBD1 (5 bases). CDR3 length: 14 residues. The V and J ends lost 5 bases and 8 bases respectively, with 16 bases between them. From germline, CDR1 is SGHTA and CDR2 FQGNSA. The CDR3 nucleotides are TGTGCCAGCAGCCCCGTAGGGGCCTGGGATGAGCAGTTCTTC. Amino acid sequence: CASSPVGAWDEQFF. Filled out from reference TRBV7-2 and TRBJ2-1, the complete variable domain reads GAGVSQSPSNKVTEKGKDVELRCDPISGHTALYWYRQSLGQGLEFLIYFQGNSAPDKSGLPSDRFSAERTGGSVSTLTIQRTQQEDSAVYLCASSPVGAWDEQFFGPGTRLTVL.

V is TRBV7-9 and J is TRBJ2-7; unclear D gene. CDR3 length equals 14 residues. The V gene lost 4 bases and the J gene lost 0 bases, with 10 bases spanning the gap. The germline gives CDR1 SEHNR, CDR2 FQNEAQ (reference sequence). CDR3 in amino acids: CASSSPFASYEQYF. CDR3 DNA sequence: TGTGCCAGCAGCTCTCCTTTTGCCTCCTACGAGCAGTACTTC.

CDR3 nucleotides: TGTGCCAGCTCACCATCCCTTAACTCTGGAAACACCATATATTTT. Protein sequence: CASSPSLNSGNTIYF. The chain joins TRBV18 to TRBJ1-3; D unclear. V was pared by 2 bases and J by 0 bases, with 8 bases between. The CDR3 sequence is 15 residues long. The germline V gene encodes CDR1 KGHSH and CDR2 LQKENI.

The V call is TRBV7-9, the J call TRBJ2-4; D is unclear. Trimming pared 6 bases from V and 3 bases from J, leaving 15 bases between. CDR3 length equals 15 residues. CDR1 and CDR2 (germline): SEHNR, FQNEAQ (reference sequence). The CDR3 here is CASRPRDLDKNIQYF. The CDR3 coding sequence is TGTGCCAGCAGACCAAGGGATTTGGACAAAAACATTCAGTACTTC.

This clonotype was counted between two and nine times. V is TRBV7-6 and J is TRBJ2-2; TRBD2 matches at 9 bases. Germline CDR1 is SGHVS and CDR2 is FNYEAQ. V was pared by 6 bases and J by 2 bases, with 4 bases of the junction left unmatched. The CDR3 spans 15 residues. Here the CDR3 DNA reads TGTGCCAGCAGTTTTAGCGGGGGCAACACCGGGGAGCTGTTTTTT. Translating gives CASSFSGGNTGELFF. The whole variable domain, filled in from reference TRBV7-6 and TRBJ2-2, reads GAGVSQSPRYKVTKRGQDVALRCDPISGHVSLYWYRQALGQGPEFLTYFNYEAQQDKSGLPNDRFSAERPEGSISTLTIQRTEQRDSAMYRCASSFSGGNTGELFFGEGSRLTVL.

The chain employs TRBV20-1 and TRBJ2-7; possible D gene TRBD1, 6 bases. Germline V gene sequence: CDR1 DFQATT, CDR2 SNEGSKA (reference sequence). V lost 1 base and J 2 bases, leaving 15 bases between the germline ends. The CDR3 runs 15 residues. The CDR3 is CSARAQGGGAYEQYF. The CDR3 DNA is TGCAGTGCTAGAGCTCAAGGGGGTGGGGCCTACGAGCAGTACTTC.

The rearrangement uses TRBV6-2 or TRBV6-3 and TRBJ1-6; unclear D gene. The V and J ends lost 7 bases and 11 bases respectively, with 21 bases between them. The CDR3 contains 15 residues. Germline loops: CDR1 MNHEY, CDR2 SVGEGT. The CDR3 nucleotides are TGTGCCAGCAAAACGACGGAAGTTAAGATCCCACCCCTCCACTTT. Protein product: CASKTTEVKIPPLHF.

This clonotype was detected only a few times. The chain joins TRBV20-1 to TRBJ2-5; 11 positions agree with TRBD1. Germline CDR1 is DFQATT and CDR2 is SNEGSKA (reference sequence). The length of the CDR3 is 15 residues. The trim removed 6 bases at V and 5 bases at J, leaving 11 bases unmatched. The CDR3 reads CSARSGTGGLETQYF. CDR3 DNA: TGCAGTGCCAGATCCGGGACAGGGGGGCTCGAGACCCAGTACTTC.

The table lists this clonotype with a few counts. V is TRBV29-1 and J is TRBJ1-2; 7 bases agree with TRBD1. CDR3 length equals 13 residues. Germline CDR1 SQVTM, CDR2 ANQGSEA. Trimming at V came to 3 bases and at J to 4 bases, leaving 5 bases not matched to a gene. The CDR3 DNA sequence: TGCAGCGTTGAGGACAGGACCCTCTATGGCTACACCTTC. It translates to CSVEDRTLYGYTF.

V usage is TRBV5-1 and J usage is TRBJ2-3, with a possible D match to TRBD1 (5 bases). CDR1 and CDR2 from the germline V gene are SGHRS and YFSETQ. V lost 5 bases and J lost 0, with 22 bases in between. The CDR3 contains 18 residues. The CDR3 nucleotides read TGCGCCAGCAGGATCCTATTGACAGTGGGATCTAGCACAGATACGCAGTATTTT. Protein product: CASRILLTVGSSTDTQYF.

This clonotype came up a few times. The chain combines TRBV6-1 with TRBJ2-7; D possibly corresponds to TRBD2 (6 bases). V lost 6 bases to trimming and J lost 6 bases, with 15 bases between them. The CDR3 runs to 13 residues. Germline assignment: CDR1 MNHNS and CDR2 SASEGT. The CDR3 DNA follows: TGTGCCAGCAGCCCAGGTCGGGGGACCGAGCAGTACTTC. It specifies CASSPGRGTEQYF.

This clonotype appeared a few times. The chain links TRBV20-1 to TRBJ2-2; D is tentatively TRBD1 or TRBD2 (5 bases each). Germline V gene sequence: CDR1 DFQATT, CDR2 SNEGSKA (reference sequence). The CDR3 is 14 residues long. Trimming shortened V by 5 bases and J by 1 base, and 11 bases separated the two germline ends. In DNA form, the CDR3 reads TGCAGTGCTCGGGACGCGGGGAACACCGGGGAGCTGTTTTTT. It codes for CSARDAGNTGELFF.

This clonotype is a singleton in its sample. V and J are TRBV27 and TRBJ2-1; possibly TRBD1 for D (5 bases). Germline V gene sequence: CDR1 MNHEY, CDR2 SMNVEV (reference sequence). The CDR3 is 14 amino acids. The V and J ends lost 3 bases and 0 bases respectively, with 6 bases between them. This CDR3 is CASSFDSSYNEQFF. In DNA form, the CDR3 reads TGTGCCAGCAGTTTTGACAGCTCCTACAATGAGCAGTTCTTC.

This clonotype was counted many times. J is TRBJ2-5 and V is TRBV7-9; 7 positions match TRBD1. The V gene's germline CDR1 is SEHNR and CDR2 FQNEAQ (reference sequence). Trimming cost V 5 bases and J 5 bases; bases outside gene matches: 8. The CDR3 totals 14 residues. CDR3 coding DNA: TGTGCCAGCAGCCCGAGGACAGGCGGGGAGACCCAGTACTTC. It yields the protein CASSPRTGGETQYF.

The chain links TRBV7-6 to TRBJ2-7; 12 nucleotides match TRBD1. The CDR3 has 16 amino acids. The germline CDR1 and CDR2 sequences are SGHVS and FNYEAQ. Unmatched junction bases numbered 6, after V lost 1 base and J lost 5 bases. The CDR3 spells CASSLGPGTGGDEQYF. CDR3 DNA sequence: TGTGCCAGCAGCTTAGGGCCCGGGACAGGGGGCGACGAGCAGTACTTC.

This chain connects TRBV5-1 to TRBJ2-2, with D possibly being TRBD2 (6 bases). The CDR3 is made up of 17 amino acids. Germline values: CDR1 SGHRS, CDR2 YFSETQ. The V end lost 4 bases, the J end lost 0 bases, and 16 bases lay between the germline ends. The CDR3: CASSPKAGNSNTGELFF. The CDR3 DNA reads TGCGCCAGCAGCCCAAAGGCGGGGAACTCGAACACCGGGGAGCTGTTTTTT.

The rearrangement uses TRBV7-9 and TRBJ2-3; D unclear. Deletions cut 1 base from V and 6 bases from J, with 8 bases between. The CDR3 contains 13 residues. The germline CDR1 and CDR2 sequences are SEHNR and FQNEAQ (reference sequence). CDR3 region: CASSLDRADTQYF. CDR3 sequence (DNA): TGTGCCAGCAGCTTAGACCGGGCGGATACGCAGTATTTT.